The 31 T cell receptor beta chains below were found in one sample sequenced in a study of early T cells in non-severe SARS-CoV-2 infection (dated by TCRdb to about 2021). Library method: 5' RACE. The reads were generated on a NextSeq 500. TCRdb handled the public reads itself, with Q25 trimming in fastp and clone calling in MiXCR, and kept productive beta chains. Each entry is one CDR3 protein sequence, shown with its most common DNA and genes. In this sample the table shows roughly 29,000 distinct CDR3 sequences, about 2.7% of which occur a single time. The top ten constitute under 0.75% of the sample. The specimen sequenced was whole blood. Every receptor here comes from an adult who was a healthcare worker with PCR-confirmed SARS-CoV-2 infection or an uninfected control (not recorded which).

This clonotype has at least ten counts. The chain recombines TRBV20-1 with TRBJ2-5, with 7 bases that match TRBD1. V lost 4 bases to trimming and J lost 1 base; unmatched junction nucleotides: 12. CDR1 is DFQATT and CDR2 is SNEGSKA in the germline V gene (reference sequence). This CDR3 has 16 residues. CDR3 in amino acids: CSATHPGGRIQETQYF. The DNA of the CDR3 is TGCAGTGCTACCCATCCAGGGGGAAGGATCCAAGAGACCCAGTACTTC.

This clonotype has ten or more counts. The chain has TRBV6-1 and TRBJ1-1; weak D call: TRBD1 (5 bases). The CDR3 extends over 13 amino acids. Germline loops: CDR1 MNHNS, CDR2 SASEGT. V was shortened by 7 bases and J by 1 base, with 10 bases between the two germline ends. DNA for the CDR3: TGTGCCAGCACACCCAGGGCGAACACTGAAGCTTTCTTT. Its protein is CASTPRANTEAFF.

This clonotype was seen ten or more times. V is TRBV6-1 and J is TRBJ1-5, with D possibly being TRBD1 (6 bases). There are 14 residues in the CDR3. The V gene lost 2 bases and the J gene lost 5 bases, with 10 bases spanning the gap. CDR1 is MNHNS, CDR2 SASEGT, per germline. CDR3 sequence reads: CASSESGGYQPQHF. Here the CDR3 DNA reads TGTGCCAGCAGTGAATCCGGGGGCTATCAGCCCCAGCATTTT.

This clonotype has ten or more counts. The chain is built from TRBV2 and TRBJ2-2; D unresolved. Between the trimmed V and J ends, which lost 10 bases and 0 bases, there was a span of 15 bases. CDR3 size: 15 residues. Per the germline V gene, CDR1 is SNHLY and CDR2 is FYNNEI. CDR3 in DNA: TGTGCCACCAAGAAGGGCTCCACGAACACCGGGGAGCTGTTTTTT. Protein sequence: CATKKGSTNTGELFF.

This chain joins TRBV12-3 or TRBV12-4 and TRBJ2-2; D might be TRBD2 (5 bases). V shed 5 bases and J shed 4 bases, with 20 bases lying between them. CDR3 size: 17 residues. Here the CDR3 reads CASSPPEGWAGTGELFF. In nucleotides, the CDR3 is TGTGCCAGCAGTCCCCCAGAGGGCTGGGCGGGCACCGGGGAGCTGTTTTTT.

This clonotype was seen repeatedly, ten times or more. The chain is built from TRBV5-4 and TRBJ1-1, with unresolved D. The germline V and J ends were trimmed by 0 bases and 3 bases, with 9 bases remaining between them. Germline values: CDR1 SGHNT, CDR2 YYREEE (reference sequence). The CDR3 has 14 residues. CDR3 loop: CASSLGTQYTEAFF. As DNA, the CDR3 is TGTGCCAGCAGCTTGGGAACACAATACACTGAAGCTTTCTTT. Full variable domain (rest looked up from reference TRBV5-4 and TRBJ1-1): ETGVTQSPTHLIKTRGQQVTLRCSSQSGHNTVSWYQQALGQGPQFIFQYYREEENGRGNFPPRFSGLQFPNYSSELNVNALELDDSALYLCASSLGTQYTEAFFGQGTRLTVV.

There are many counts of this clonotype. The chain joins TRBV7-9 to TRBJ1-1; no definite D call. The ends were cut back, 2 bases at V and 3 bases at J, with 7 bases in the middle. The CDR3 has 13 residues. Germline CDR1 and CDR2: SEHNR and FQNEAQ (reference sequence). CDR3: CASSLLWDTEAFF. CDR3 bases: TGTGCCAGCAGCTTATTGTGGGACACTGAAGCTTTCTTT.

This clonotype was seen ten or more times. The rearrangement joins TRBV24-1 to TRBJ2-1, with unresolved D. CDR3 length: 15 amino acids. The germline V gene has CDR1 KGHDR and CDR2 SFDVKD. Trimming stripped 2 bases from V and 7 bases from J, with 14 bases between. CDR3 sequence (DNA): TGTGCCACCAGTGATTCTCTAGGTCTAACTAATGAGCAGTTCTTC. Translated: CATSDSLGLTNEQFF.

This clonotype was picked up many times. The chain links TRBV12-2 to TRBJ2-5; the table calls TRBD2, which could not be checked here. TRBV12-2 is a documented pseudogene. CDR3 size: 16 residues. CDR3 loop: CASRLEAGRGDETQYF. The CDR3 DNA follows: TGTGCAAGTCGCTTAGAGGCAGGACGGGGAGACGAGACCCAGTACTTC.

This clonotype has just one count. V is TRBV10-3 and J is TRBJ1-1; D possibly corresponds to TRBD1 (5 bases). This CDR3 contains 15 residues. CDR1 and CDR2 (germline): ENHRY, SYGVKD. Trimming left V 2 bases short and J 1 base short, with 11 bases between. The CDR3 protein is CAISETGRANTEAFF. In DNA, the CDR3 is TGTGCCATCAGTGAGACGGGCAGGGCGAACACTGAAGCTTTCTTT.

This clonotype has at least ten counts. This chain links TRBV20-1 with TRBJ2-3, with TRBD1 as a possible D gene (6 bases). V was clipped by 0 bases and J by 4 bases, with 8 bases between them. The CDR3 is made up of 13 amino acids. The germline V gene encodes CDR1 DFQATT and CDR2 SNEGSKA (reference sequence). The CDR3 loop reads CSARDPGADTQYF. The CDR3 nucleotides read TGCAGTGCTAGAGACCCAGGGGCAGATACGCAGTATTTT.

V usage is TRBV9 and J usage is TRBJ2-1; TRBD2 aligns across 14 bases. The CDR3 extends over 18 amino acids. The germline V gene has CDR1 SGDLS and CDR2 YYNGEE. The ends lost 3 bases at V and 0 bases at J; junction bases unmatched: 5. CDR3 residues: CASSAGLAGERSYNEQFF. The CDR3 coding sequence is TGTGCCAGCAGCGCGGGACTAGCGGGGGAACGCTCCTACAATGAGCAGTTCTTC.

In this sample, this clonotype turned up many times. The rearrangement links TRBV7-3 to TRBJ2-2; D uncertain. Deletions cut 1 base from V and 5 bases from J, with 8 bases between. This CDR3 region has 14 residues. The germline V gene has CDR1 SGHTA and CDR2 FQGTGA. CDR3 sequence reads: CASSLIMGTGELFF. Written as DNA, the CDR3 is TGTGCCAGCAGCTTAATCATGGGGACCGGGGAGCTGTTTTTT.

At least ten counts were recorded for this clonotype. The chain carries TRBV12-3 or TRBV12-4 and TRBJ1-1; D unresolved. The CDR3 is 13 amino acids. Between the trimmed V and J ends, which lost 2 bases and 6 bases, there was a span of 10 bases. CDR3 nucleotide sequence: TGTGCCAGCAGTTTACTGTCCTACTCTGAAGCTTTCTTT. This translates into CASSLLSYSEAFF.

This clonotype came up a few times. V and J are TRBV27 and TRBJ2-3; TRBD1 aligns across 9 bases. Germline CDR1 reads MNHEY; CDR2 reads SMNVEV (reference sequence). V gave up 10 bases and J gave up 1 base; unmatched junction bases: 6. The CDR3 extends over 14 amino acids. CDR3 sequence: CATSRTGGTDTQYF. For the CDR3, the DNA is TGTGCCACCTCGAGGACAGGGGGCACAGATACGCAGTATTTT.

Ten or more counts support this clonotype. CDR3 sequence reads: CASSLGTLNQPQHF. DNA for the CDR3: TGTGCCAGCAGCCTTGGGACCCTCAATCAGCCCCAGCATTTT. The V call is TRBV9, the J call TRBJ1-5; TRBD1 is a possible D gene (5 bases). The CDR3 totals 14 residues. Germline-derived CDR1 and CDR2 are SGDLS and YYNGEE. Trimming took 4 bases from V and 3 from J, leaving 11 bases between them. The variable domain in full, with the rest retrieved from reference TRBV9 and TRBJ1-5, is DSGVTQTPKHLITATGQRVTLRCSPRSGDLSVYWYQQSLDQGLQFLIQYYNGEERAKGNILERFSAQQFPDLHSELNLSSLELGDSALYFCASSLGTLNQPQHFGDGTRLSIL.

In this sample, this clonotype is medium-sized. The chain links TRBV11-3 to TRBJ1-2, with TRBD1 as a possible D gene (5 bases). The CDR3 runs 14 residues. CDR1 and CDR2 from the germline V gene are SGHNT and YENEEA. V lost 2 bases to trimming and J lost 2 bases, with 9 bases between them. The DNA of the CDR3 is TGTGCCAGCAGCTTATCGCCAGGGAACTATGGCTACACCTTC. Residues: CASSLSPGNYGYTF.

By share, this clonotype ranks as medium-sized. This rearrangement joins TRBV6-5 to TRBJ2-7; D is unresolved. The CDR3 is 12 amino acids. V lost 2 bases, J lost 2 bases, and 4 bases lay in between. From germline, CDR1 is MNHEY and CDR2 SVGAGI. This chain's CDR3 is CASSYRAYEQYV. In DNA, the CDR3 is TGTGCCAGCAGTTACAGGGCCTACGAGCAGTACGTC.

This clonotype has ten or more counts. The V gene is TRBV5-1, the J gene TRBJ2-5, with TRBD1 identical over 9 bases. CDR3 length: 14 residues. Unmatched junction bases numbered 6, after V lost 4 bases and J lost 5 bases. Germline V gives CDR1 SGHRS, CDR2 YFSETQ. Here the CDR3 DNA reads TGCGCCAGCAGCCAGAGGACAGGGGTGGAGACCCAGTACTTC. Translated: CASSQRTGVETQYF. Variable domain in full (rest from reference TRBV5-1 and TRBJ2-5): KAGVTQTPRYLIKTRGQQVTLSCSPISGHRSVSWYQQTPGQGLQFLFEYFSETQRNKGNFPGRFSGRQFSNSRSEMNVSTLELGDSALYLCASSQRTGVETQYFGPGTRLLVL.

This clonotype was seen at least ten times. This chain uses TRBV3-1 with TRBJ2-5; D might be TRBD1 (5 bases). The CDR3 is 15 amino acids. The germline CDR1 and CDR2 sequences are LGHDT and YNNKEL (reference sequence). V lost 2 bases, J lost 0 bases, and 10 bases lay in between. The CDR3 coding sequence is TGTGCCAGCAGCCAATTTAGGACACACCAAGAGACCCAGTACTTC. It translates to CASSQFRTHQETQYF.

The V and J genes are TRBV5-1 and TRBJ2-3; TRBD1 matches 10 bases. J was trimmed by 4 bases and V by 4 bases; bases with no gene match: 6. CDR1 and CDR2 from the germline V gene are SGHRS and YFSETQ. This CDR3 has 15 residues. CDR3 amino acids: CASSPGQGEADTQYF. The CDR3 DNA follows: TGCGCCAGCAGCCCCGGACAGGGGGAGGCAGATACGCAGTATTTT.

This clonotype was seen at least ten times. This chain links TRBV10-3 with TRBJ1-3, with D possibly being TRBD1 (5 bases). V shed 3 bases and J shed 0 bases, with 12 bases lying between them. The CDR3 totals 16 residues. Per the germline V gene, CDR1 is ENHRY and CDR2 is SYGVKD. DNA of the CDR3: TGTGCCATCAGTGACCTAGACAGATCCTCTGGAAACACCATATATTTT. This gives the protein CAISDLDRSSGNTIYF.

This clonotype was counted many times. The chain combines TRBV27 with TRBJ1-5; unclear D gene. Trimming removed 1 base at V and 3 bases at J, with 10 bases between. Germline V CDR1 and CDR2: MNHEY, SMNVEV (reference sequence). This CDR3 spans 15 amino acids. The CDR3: CASSLYGLSNQPQHF. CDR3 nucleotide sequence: TGTGCCAGCAGTTTATACGGACTGTCCAATCAGCCCCAGCATTTT.

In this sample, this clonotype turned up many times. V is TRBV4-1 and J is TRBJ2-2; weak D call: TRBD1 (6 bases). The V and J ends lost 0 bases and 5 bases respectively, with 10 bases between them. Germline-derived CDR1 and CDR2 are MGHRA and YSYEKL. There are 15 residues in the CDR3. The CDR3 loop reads CASSQDFQGTGELFF. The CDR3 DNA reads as TGCGCCAGCAGCCAAGATTTCCAGGGGACCGGGGAGCTGTTTTTT.

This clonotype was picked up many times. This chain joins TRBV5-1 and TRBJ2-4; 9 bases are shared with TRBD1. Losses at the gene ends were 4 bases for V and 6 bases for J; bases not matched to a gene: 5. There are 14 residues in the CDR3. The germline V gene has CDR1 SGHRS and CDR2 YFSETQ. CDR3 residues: CASSPGQGRNIQYF. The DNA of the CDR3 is TGCGCCAGCAGCCCGGGACAGGGCAGAAACATTCAGTACTTC.

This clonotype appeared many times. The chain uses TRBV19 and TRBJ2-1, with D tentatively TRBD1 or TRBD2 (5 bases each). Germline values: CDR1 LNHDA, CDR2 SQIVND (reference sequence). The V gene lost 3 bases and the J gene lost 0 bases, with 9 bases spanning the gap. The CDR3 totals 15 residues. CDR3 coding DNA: TGTGCCAGTAGTATTTGGGGGAACTCCTACAATGAGCAGTTCTTC. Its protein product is CASSIWGNSYNEQFF.

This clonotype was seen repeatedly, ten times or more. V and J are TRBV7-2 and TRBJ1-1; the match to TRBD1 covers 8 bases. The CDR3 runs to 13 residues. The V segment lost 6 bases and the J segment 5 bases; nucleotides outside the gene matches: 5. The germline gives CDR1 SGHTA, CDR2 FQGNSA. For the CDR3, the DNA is TGTGCCAGCAGGGACAGGGTCGGAACTGAAGCTTTCTTT. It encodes CASRDRVGTEAFF.

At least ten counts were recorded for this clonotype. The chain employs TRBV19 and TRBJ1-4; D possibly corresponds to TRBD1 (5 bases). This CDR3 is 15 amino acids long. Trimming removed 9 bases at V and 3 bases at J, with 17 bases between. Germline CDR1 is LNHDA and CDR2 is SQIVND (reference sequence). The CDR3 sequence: CASEKGAWPNEKLFF. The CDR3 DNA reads TGTGCCAGCGAAAAAGGGGCTTGGCCTAATGAAAAACTGTTTTTT.

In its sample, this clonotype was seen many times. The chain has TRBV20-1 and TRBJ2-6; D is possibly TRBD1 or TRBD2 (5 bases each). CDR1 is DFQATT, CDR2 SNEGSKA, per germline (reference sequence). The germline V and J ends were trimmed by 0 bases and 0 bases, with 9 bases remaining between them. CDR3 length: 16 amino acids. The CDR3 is CSAREERGSGANVLTF. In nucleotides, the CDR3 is TGCAGTGCTAGAGAGGAGAGGGGCTCTGGGGCCAACGTCCTGACTTTC.

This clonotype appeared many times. The CDR3 reads CASSLYNSGVEQFF. CDR3 nucleotides: TGTGCCAGCAGCTTATATAACAGTGGGGTTGAGCAGTTCTTC. This chain links TRBV7-8 with TRBJ2-1; D is uncertain. The CDR3 has 14 residues. Germline V gene lookup returns CDR1 SGHVS and CDR2 FQNEAQ. V was pared by 2 bases and J by 9 bases, with 14 bases between.

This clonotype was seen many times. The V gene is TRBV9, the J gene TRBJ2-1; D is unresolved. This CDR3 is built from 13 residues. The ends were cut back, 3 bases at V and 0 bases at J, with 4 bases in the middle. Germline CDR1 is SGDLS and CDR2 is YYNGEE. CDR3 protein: CASSGGSYNEQFF. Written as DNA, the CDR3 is TGTGCCAGCAGCGGGGGCTCCTACAATGAGCAGTTCTTC.